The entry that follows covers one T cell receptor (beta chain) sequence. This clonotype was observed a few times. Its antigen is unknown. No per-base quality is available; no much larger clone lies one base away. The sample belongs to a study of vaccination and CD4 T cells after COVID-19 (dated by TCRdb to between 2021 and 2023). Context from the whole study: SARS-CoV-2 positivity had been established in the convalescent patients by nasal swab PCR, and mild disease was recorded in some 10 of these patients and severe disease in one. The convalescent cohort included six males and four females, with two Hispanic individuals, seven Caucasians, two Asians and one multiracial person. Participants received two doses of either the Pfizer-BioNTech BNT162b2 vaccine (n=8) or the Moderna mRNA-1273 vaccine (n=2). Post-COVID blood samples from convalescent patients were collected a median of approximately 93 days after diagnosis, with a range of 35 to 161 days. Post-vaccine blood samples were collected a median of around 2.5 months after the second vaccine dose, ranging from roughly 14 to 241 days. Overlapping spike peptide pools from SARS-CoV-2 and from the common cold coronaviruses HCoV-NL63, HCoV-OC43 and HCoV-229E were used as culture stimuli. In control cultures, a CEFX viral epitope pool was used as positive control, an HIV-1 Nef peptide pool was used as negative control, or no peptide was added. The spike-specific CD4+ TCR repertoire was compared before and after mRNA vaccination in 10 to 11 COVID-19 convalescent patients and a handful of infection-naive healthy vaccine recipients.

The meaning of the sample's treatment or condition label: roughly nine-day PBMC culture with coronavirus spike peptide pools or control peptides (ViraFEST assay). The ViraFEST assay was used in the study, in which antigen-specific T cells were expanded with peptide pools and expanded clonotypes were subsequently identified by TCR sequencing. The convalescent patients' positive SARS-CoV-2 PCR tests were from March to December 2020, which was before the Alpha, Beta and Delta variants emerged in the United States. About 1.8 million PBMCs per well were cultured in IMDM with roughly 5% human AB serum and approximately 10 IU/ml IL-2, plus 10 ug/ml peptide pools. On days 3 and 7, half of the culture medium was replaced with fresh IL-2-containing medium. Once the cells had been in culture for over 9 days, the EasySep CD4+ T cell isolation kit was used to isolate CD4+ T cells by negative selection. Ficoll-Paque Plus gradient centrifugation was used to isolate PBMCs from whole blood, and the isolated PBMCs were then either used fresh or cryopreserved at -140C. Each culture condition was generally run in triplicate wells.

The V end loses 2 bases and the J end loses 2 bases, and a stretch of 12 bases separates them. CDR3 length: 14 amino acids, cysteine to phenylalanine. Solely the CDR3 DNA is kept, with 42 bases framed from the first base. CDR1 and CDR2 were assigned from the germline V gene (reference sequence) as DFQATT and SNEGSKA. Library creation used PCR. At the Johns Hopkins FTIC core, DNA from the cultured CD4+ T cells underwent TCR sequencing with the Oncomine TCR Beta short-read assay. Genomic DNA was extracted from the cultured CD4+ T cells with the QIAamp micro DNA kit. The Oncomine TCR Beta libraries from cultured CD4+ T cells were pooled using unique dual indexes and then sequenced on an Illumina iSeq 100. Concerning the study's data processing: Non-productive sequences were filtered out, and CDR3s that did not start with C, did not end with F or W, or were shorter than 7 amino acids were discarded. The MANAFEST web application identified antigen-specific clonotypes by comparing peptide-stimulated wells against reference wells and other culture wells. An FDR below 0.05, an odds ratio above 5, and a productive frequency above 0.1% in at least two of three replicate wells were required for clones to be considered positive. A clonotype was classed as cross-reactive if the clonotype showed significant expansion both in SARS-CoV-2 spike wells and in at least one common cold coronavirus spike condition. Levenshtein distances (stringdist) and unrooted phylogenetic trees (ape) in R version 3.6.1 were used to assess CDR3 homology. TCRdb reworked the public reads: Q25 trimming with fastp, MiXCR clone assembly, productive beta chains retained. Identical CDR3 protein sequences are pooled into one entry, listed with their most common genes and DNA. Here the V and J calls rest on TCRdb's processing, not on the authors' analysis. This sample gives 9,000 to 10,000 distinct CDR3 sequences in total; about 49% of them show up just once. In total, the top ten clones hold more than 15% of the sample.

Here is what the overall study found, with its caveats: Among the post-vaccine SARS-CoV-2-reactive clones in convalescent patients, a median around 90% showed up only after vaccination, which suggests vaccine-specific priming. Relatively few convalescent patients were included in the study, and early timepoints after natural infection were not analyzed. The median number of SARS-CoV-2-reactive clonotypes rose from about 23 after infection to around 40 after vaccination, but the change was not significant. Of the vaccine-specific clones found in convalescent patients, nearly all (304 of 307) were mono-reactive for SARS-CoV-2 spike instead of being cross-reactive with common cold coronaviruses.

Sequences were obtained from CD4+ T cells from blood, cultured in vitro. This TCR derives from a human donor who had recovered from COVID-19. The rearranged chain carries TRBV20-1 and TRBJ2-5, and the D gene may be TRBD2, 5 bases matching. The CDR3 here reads CSARSARGQETQYF. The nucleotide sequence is TGCAGTGCTAGATCGGCCCGGGGTCAAGAGACCCAGTACTTC.